One sample yielded the 3 T cell receptor beta chains listed below, sequenced in a study of OX40 agonist ivuxolimab in advanced cancers. Data came from immunoSEQ multiplex PCR; TCRdb stores just in-frame clones and leaves some out. The sample consists of 40,000 to 50,000 clones, roughly 90% of them appearing once. The sequencing used CD4+ or CD8+ T cells sorted from blood, collected in a trial of the OX40 agonist ivuxolimab. These receptors came from an adult with an advanced solid tumor such as melanoma, head and neck, liver or kidney cancer.

The chain links TRBV27 to TRBJ2-3; D may be TRBD2 (7 bases). CDR3 length equals 17 residues. V dropped 5 bases and J dropped 1 base, with 19 bases sitting between them. Per the germline V gene, CDR1 is MNHEY and CDR2 is SMNVEV (reference sequence). This CDR3 reads CASSPLGGAVGTDTQYF. The CDR3, as DNA: TGTGCCAGCAGTCCTCTTGGGGGGGCAGTCGGCACAGATACGCAGTATTTT.

This clone was observed a few times. The chain links TRBV28 to TRBJ1-5; D is perhaps TRBD1 (6 bases). From germline, CDR1 is MDHEN and CDR2 SYDVKM. The CDR3 has 14 amino acids. Trimming cost V 6 bases and J 3 bases, with 12 bases left between them. The CDR3 protein is CASRLGASNQPQHF. The CDR3 coding sequence is TGTGCCAGCAGGTTGGGGGCCTCCAATCAGCCCCAGCATTTT.

The CDR3 is CASLDGAYEQYF. The CDR3 nucleotides read TGTGCCAGCTTGGACGGGGCGTACGAGCAGTACTTC. This chain links TRBV6-5 with TRBJ2-7; the D gene could be TRBD1 or TRBD2 (5 bases each). The CDR3 contains 12 residues. CDR1 is MNHEY and CDR2 is SVGAGI in the germline V gene. V was pared by 8 bases and J by 4 bases, with 12 bases between.